This record concerns one TCR beta chain sequence. This clone's antigen is unknown. It has no much larger one-base neighbor in the sample; base qualities were not kept. Healthy HIV-negative adults with no recently reported acute infections or vaccinations were included as donors. Every donor was a Caucasian adult residing in Nashville, Tennessee, USA. CD4+ T cells were enriched by magnetic negative selection; naive cells were then positively selected on CD45RA, and the negative fraction formed the memory subset. Blood was collected by leukapheresis, and PBMCs were isolated by Ficoll-Histopaque density gradient centrifugation and then cryopreserved in liquid nitrogen vapor phase. Analytical flow cytometry was used to check the purity and quantity of each magnetically sorted T cell population. From each sorted fraction, genomic DNA was isolated and quantified by UV absorbance on a Nanodrop 2000c. Using the deep immunoSEQ assay, TCR CDR3 regions were amplified from genomic DNA by multiplex PCR. Genomic DNA extracted from each cell subset was distributed evenly over all wells of several immunoSEQ 96-well plates, and each plate served as one replicate. Each replicate PCR for sorted subsets received approximately 220 ng genomic DNA, equal to 28,000 or so T cell genomes. The purified libraries were quantified using a Qubit 3.0 fluorometer, sized with a Bioanalyzer 2100, and then quantified again using the KAPA Library Quantification kit. Every immunoSEQ 96-well plate was sequenced on a separate single-read 150-cycle Illumina NextSeq 550 flow cell. The paper's data handling went like this. The immunoSEQ output contained only junctional sequences without quality scores, so filtering could not match that applied to full-length reads. Sequences were annotated with PyIR, a Python wrapper for IgBLAST v1.9, and V/J genes and CDR3 were assigned using IMGT germline references. Reads were filtered out if the reads had weak V/J assignments (E-value above 1e-6), no CDR3, stop codons, out-of-frame junctions, or ambiguous translated residues. V3J clonotypes were defined as sequences sharing an identical inferred V gene, J gene, and CDR3 amino acid sequence. The percentage overlap between two repertoires was calculated by dividing the number of shared unique clonotypes by the size of the smaller repertoire. Richness of each repertoire was evaluated using RTK rarefaction, the Chao1 estimator, and Recon v2.1 estimates of unobserved clonotypes. OLGA was used to compute generation probabilities for all TCRbeta clonotypes that the gDNA method yielded from a few donors. The table was pulled from immuneACCESS by TCRdb, which kept in-frame rearrangements only. Such tables lose some clones; where checked, under half of the loss comes from unresolved V genes, and the rest has no known cause. That table is the source of V, J and clone size, and D and trimming were worked out from the DNA. This sample comprises under 1,100,000 clones, 70% to 80% of them detected only once. Around 1.4% of the sample is taken by the ten largest.

CDR1 and CDR2 (SGHRS, YFSETQ) derive from the germline V gene. Inclusive of the bounding cysteine and phenylalanine, the CDR3 is 16 residues long. The sequence is cut down to CDR3 DNA, 48 bases in frame from base 1. The germline V and J ends show losses of 4 bases and 6 bases respectively, and no gene match explains 14 bases of the junction. These data come from a study of shared clonotypes between healthy human individuals (dated by TCRdb to 2020 to 2022). Study-level background: Three men and two women, aged 18 to 49 years, made up the cohort. Each donor's leukapheresis produced roughly between roughly 0.85 and 9.5 billion PBMCs. For each donor, CD4 naive and CD4 memory were each given three plates, CD8 naive was given two plates, and CD8 memory was given one plate. The study deeply sequenced blood TCR repertoires of 5 or 6 healthy adults to estimate repertoire size and the extent of clonotype sharing between individuals. Libraries were prepared and TCR repertoires were sequenced by different laboratories using diverse techniques, in order to increase sequencing depth and limit assay-specific biases.

Study-wide conclusions, independent of this receptor: Based on pairwise subsampling, the degree of clonotype sharing among donors was expected to be affected by sequencing depth. Only blood was sampled, and tissue TCR repertoires likely differ from those in blood. Clonotypes shared by all four sorted-subset donors showed higher generation probabilities than non-shared clonotypes. Because the study included a small number of donors, the genetic and exposure-history diversity represented was limited. Larger estimated clonotype richness was generally found for naive subsets than for memory subsets. Across a handful of donors, around 5% of naive CD4, roughly 3.5% of naive CD8, around 2.1% of memory CD4, and 0.4% to 0.45% of memory CD8 clonotypes were shared. Incomplete sequencing was indicated by rarefaction of sorted-subset datasets, despite the large sequencing depth.

The receptor was isolated from a man younger than 35 in good health. The sample comprised memory CD4+ T cells sorted from blood. What the cell subset or site label conveys for this sample: CD45RA-negative fraction. The chain joins TRBV5-1 to TRBJ2-3, with 7 middle bases fitting TRBD2. The nucleotide sequence reads TGCGCCAGCAGCACAGAAGCGGGGTGGGCATGGGATACGCAGTATTTT. Translation gives CASSTEAGWAWDTQYF.